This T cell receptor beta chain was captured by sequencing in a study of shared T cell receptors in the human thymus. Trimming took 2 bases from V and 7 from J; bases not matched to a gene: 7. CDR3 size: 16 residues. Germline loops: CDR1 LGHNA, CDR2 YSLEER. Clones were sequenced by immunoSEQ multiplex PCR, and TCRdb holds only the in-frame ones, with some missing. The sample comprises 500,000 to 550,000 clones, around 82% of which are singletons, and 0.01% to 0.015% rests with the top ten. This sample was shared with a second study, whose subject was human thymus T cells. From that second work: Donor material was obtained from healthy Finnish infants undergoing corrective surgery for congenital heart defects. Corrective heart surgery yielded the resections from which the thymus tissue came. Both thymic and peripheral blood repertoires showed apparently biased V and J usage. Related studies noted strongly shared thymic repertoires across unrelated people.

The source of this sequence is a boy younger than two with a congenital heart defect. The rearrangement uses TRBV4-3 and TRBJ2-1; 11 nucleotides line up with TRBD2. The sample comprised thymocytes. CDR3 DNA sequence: TGCGCCAGCAGCCAACCAGGACTAGCGGGTCTGAATGAGCAGTTCTTC. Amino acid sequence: CASSQPGLAGLNEQFF.